A single sample is the source of the 29 T cell receptor beta chains below, sequenced in a study of blood T cell repertoires in COVID-19. Method: immunoSEQ multiplex PCR; TCRdb's copy keeps in-frame clones and lacks some. The profile shows fewer than 250,000 clones, 75% to 85% of them singletons. Input material: PBMCs or T cells enriched from blood (not recorded which). The receptors stem from a woman between 40 and 50 years old with acute COVID-19.

This clone was seen only a few times. This chain connects TRBV28 to TRBJ1-2, with 7 bases identical to TRBD1. Germline-derived CDR1 and CDR2 are MDHEN and SYDVKM. V shed 6 bases, J shed 7 bases, and the junction held 5 bases outside the gene matches. There are 12 residues in the CDR3. CDR3 bases: TGTGCCAGCAGGACAGGGCCTAGTGGCTACACCTTC. Translating gives CASRTGPSGYTF.

The CDR3: CASSLEIMNTEAFF. The CDR3 nucleotides are TGCGCCAGCAGCTTGGAAATAATGAACACTGAAGCTTTCTTT. The chain carries TRBV5-1 and TRBJ1-1; D not resolved. With 0 bases removed from V and 0 bases from J, the gap between germline ends came to 6 bases. The CDR3 runs 14 residues. Germline lookup yields CDR1 SGHRS and CDR2 YFSETQ.

This clone was counted between two and nine times. This chain connects TRBV10-3 to TRBJ1-2; D perhaps matches TRBD1 (5 bases). The germline CDR1 and CDR2 sequences are ENHRY and SYGVKD. The CDR3 covers 13 residues. V was pared by 0 bases and J by 4 bases, with 6 bases between. The CDR3 is CAISESGLYGYTF. For the CDR3, the DNA is TGTGCCATCAGTGAGTCGGGACTCTATGGCTACACCTTC.

This clone was recorded once. This rearrangement joins TRBV18 to TRBJ2-3, with unresolved D. Germline V gene sequence: CDR1 KGHSH, CDR2 LQKENI. The CDR3 runs 16 residues. V dropped 2 bases and J dropped 2 bases, with 14 bases sitting between them. The CDR3 protein is CASSPSSPQITDTQYF. The CDR3 bases are TGTGCCAGCTCACCAAGTAGTCCCCAAATCACAGATACGCAGTATTTT. The full variable domain, rest sourced from reference TRBV18 and TRBJ2-3, is NAGVMQNPRHLVRRRGQEARLRCSPMKGHSHVYWYRQLPEEGLKFMVYLQKENIIDESGMPKERFSAEFPKEGPSILRIQQVVRGDSAAYFCASSPSSPQITDTQYFGPGTRLTVL.

This clone was recorded a few times. This chain links TRBV30 with TRBJ1-4, with D unclear. This CDR3 contains 13 residues. The germline V gene encodes CDR1 GTSNPN and CDR2 SVGIG (reference sequence). The V gene lost 2 bases and the J gene lost 5 bases, with 9 bases spanning the gap. The CDR3 nucleotides are TGTGCCTGGAGTCTGGGCCGGAATGAAAAACTGTTTTTT. This codes for CAWSLGRNEKLFF.

V and J are TRBV24-1 and TRBJ1-5; no reliable D call. Germline CDR1 and CDR2: KGHDR and SFDVKD. V lost 4 bases and J 2 bases, leaving 11 bases between the germline ends. The length of the CDR3 is 15 residues. CDR3 sequence (DNA): TGTGCCACCAGTGACCCGACTACGGGCAATCAGCCCCAGCATTTT. Translation gives CATSDPTTGNQPQHF.

Of note for this clone: A much more abundant neighbour one base away suggests this may be a read error. The V gene is TRBV3-1 (or the pseudogene TRBV3-2), the J gene TRBJ1-4; D is uncertain. Germline V CDR1 and CDR2: LGHDT, YNNKEL (reference sequence). The CDR3 is 14 residues long. Trimming cost V 6 bases and J 0 bases, with 8 bases left between them. This CDR3 is CASSQQSTNEKLFF. The DNA of the CDR3 is TGTGCCAGCAGTCAACAGTCAACTAATGAAAAACTGTTTTTT.

The chain recombines TRBV29-1 with TRBJ1-3, with D maybe TRBD1 (5 bases). Germline CDR1 reads SQVTM; CDR2 reads ANQGSEA. V lost 4 bases, J lost 4 bases, and 14 bases lay in between. CDR3 size: 14 residues. The DNA for the CDR3 is TGCAGCGTTGCAGGGAAACTGGGGGGAAACACCATATATTTT. This translates into CSVAGKLGGNTIYF.

This clone was recorded only once. The J gene is TRBJ1-4, the V gene TRBV5-1; 9 bases are a match to TRBD1. The CDR3 extends over 15 amino acids. Germline assignment: CDR1 SGHRS and CDR2 YFSETQ. V shed 4 bases and J 6 bases; nucleotides not matched to a gene: 7. CDR3 loop: CASSPGTGSYEKLFF. In DNA form, the CDR3 reads TGCGCCAGCAGCCCAGGGACAGGGAGTTATGAAAAACTGTTTTTT.

The V call is TRBV5-1, the J call TRBJ1-2, with D uncertain. Germline CDR1 SGHRS, CDR2 YFSETQ. Trimming removed 2 bases from V and 5 bases from J, with 10 bases in between. There are 13 residues in the CDR3. The CDR3 DNA reads TGCGCCAGCAGCTTCGGACTAGGGTATGGCTACACCTTC. Residues: CASSFGLGYGYTF.

The rearrangement joins TRBV9 to TRBJ2-5, with D maybe TRBD2 (7 bases). CDR3 length equals 14 residues. V lost 2 bases and J lost 5, with 13 bases in between. Germline V CDR1 and CDR2: SGDLS, YYNGEE. In DNA form, the CDR3 reads TGTGCCAGCAGCGTGGGGGGGGGCCGGGAGACCCAGTACTTC. Its translation: CASSVGGGRETQYF.

The chain combines TRBV4-3 with TRBJ2-7; D might be TRBD2 (7 bases). CDR1 and CDR2 (germline): LGHNA, YSLEER. Trimming shortened V by 1 base and J by 8 bases, and 9 bases separated the two germline ends. The length of the CDR3 is 12 residues. CDR3 sequence: CASSQVGGQQYF. CDR3 in DNA: TGCGCCAGCAGCCAAGTCGGGGGGCAGCAGTACTTC.

The chain couples TRBV28 to TRBJ1-5; maybe TRBD1 (6 bases). This CDR3 contains 15 residues. Deletions cut 3 bases from V and 6 bases from J, with 15 bases between. CDR1 is MDHEN and CDR2 is SYDVKM in the germline V gene. The CDR3 is CASSLLRGSSQPQHF. The CDR3 nucleotides read TGTGCCAGCAGTTTGTTGAGGGGGTCTAGTCAGCCCCAGCATTTT.

To note about this clone: The sample has other DNA sequences that encode this CDR3 too. This sequence joins TRBV3-1 (or the pseudogene TRBV3-2) and TRBJ1-4, with TRBD1 matching over 11 bases. CDR3 size: 17 residues. V shed 0 bases and J 5 bases; nucleotides not matched to a gene: 5. The germline V gene has CDR1 LGHDT and CDR2 YNNKEL (reference sequence). This CDR3 is CASSQERTGGRNEKLFF. Here the CDR3 DNA reads TGTGCCAGCAGCCAAGAACGGACAGGGGGCAGGAATGAAAAACTGTTTTTT.

This chain links TRBV10-2 with TRBJ2-7; TRBD1 matches 10 bases. Trimming removed 8 bases from V and 5 bases from J; junction bases left unmatched: 6. The germline CDR1 and CDR2 sequences are WSHSY and SAAADI. This CDR3 contains 13 residues. CDR3 nucleotides: TGCGCCAGCCGCCGGGACAGGGGCCACGAGCAGTACTTC. Its translation is CASRRDRGHEQYF.

In this sample, this clone turned up once. The V call is TRBV28, the J call TRBJ1-2, with D tentatively TRBD1 (5 bases). Trimming cost V 5 bases and J 7 bases, with 17 bases left between them. The CDR3 sequence is 14 residues long. The germline CDR1 and CDR2 sequences are MDHEN and SYDVKM. This CDR3 is CASSREGSRGGYTF. The CDR3 coding sequence is TGTGCCAGCAGTAGGGAGGGTTCGAGGGGTGGCTACACCTTC.

Ten or more counts support this clone. V and J are TRBV14 and TRBJ1-3; D not resolved. Germline loops: CDR1 SGHDN, CDR2 FVKESK. Trimming stripped 4 bases from V and 2 bases from J, with 12 bases between. The CDR3 has 15 residues. CDR3 amino acids: CASSPPRWTGNTIYF. CDR3 nucleotides: TGTGCCAGCAGCCCCCCGAGGTGGACTGGAAACACCATATATTTT.

The rearrangement uses TRBV5-1 and TRBJ2-1; 7 bases fit TRBD1. With V trimmed by 3 bases and J by 0 bases, 6 bases remained unmatched. From germline, CDR1 is SGHRS and CDR2 YFSETQ. The CDR3 contains 16 residues. The CDR3 sequence is CASSSDRASSYNEQFF. DNA of the CDR3: TGCGCCAGCAGCTCAGACAGGGCAAGCTCCTACAATGAGCAGTTCTTC.

The chain combines TRBV14 with TRBJ1-2, with TRBD1 matching over 9 bases. Germline V CDR1 and CDR2: SGHDN, FVKESK. This CDR3 comprises 14 residues. V shed 0 bases, J shed 8 bases, and the junction held 4 bases outside the gene matches. CDR3 in DNA: TGTGCCAGCAGCCAAGATCACAGGGGGCAAGGCTACACCTTC. Amino acids: CASSQDHRGQGYTF.

This sequence joins TRBV9 and TRBJ1-5; TRBD1 aligns across 9 bases. This CDR3 contains 12 residues. Germline lookup yields CDR1 SGDLS and CDR2 YYNGEE. The chain's CDR3 is CASGTGHQPQHF. The CDR3 DNA reads as TGTGCTTCAGGGACAGGGCATCAGCCCCAGCATTTT.

This sequence joins TRBV5-1 and TRBJ2-5, with 8 nucleotides matching TRBD2. The CDR3 runs 16 residues. Germline CDR1 reads SGHRS; CDR2 reads YFSETQ. The V segment lost 4 bases and the J segment 5 bases; nucleotides outside the gene matches: 13. Written as DNA, the CDR3 is TGCGCCAGCAGCCCCGATGCAACGGGAGGGGCCGAGACCCAGTACTTC. It encodes CASSPDATGGAETQYF.

The genes are TRBV5-1 and TRBJ2-1, with D possibly being TRBD2 (6 bases). The CDR3 length is 14 residues. V was trimmed by 0 bases and J by 8 bases, leaving 12 bases between them. Per the germline V gene, CDR1 is SGHRS and CDR2 is YFSETQ. The DNA of the CDR3 is TGCGCCAGCAGCTTGGACGGGAGAGGGTATGAGCAGTTCTTC. It yields the protein CASSLDGRGYEQFF.

J is TRBJ1-1 and V is TRBV4-1; 7 bases map to TRBD1. From germline, CDR1 is MGHRA and CDR2 YSYEKL. V was pared by 3 bases and J by 1 base, with 5 bases of the junction left unmatched. This CDR3 contains 15 residues. The CDR3 DNA reads as TGCGCCAGCAGCCAGCCGGGACAGCAGAACACTGAAGCTTTCTTT. As protein: CASSQPGQQNTEAFF.

CDR3 nucleotides: TGTGCCAGCTCCCCCCTAAGCGGAGGGGTCACTGAAGCTTTCTTT. Protein sequence: CASSPLSGGVTEAFF. The V and J genes are TRBV18 and TRBJ1-1, with a possible D match to TRBD1 (5 bases). The CDR3 is made up of 15 amino acids. Germline CDR1 and CDR2: KGHSH and LQKENI. V was clipped by 6 bases and J by 4 bases, with 18 bases between them.

This chain links TRBV6-5 with TRBJ2-7; weak D call: TRBD2 (6 bases). The germline V gene encodes CDR1 MNHEY and CDR2 SVGAGI. Trimming left V 6 bases short and J 5 bases short, with 20 bases between. There are 15 residues in the CDR3. As DNA, the CDR3 is TGTGCCAGCAGCGGAGGGCGCCCCAGGGCGGACGAGCAGTACTTC. Translation gives CASSGGRPRADEQYF.

The chain has TRBV15 and TRBJ2-7; 10 nucleotides match TRBD1. CDR1 is LNHNV, CDR2 YYDKDF, per germline (reference sequence). The CDR3 is made up of 16 amino acids. V was pared by 1 base and J by 2 bases, with 5 bases of the junction left unmatched. The CDR3: CATSRGWGTGAYEQYF. CDR3 in DNA: TGTGCCACCAGCAGAGGGTGGGGGACAGGGGCCTACGAGCAGTACTTC. The complete variable domain, with remaining parts taken from reference TRBV15 and TRBJ2-7, reads DAMVIQNPRYQVTQFGKPVTLSCSQTLNHNVMYWYQQKSSQAPKLLFHYYDKDFNNEADTPDNFQSRRPNTSFCFLDIRSPGLGDTAMYLCATSRGWGTGAYEQYFGPGTRLTVT.

The J gene is TRBJ2-7, the V gene TRBV30, with 9 bases that match TRBD1. Germline V gives CDR1 GTSNPN, CDR2 SVGIG (reference sequence). The ends lost 2 bases at V and 6 bases at J; junction bases unmatched: 11. The CDR3 is made up of 15 amino acids. The CDR3 is CAWSLAGTGFFEQYF. The CDR3 nucleotides are TGTGCCTGGAGTTTGGCCGGGACAGGGTTCTTCGAGCAGTACTTC.

The V gene is TRBV30, the J gene TRBJ1-6; D call uncertain. The CDR3 runs to 15 residues. CDR1 is GTSNPN, CDR2 SVGIG, per germline (reference sequence). Deletions cut 3 bases from V and 0 bases from J, with 9 bases between. The CDR3 loop reads CAWRQTSSYNSPLHF. The CDR3 DNA follows: TGTGCCTGGAGACAGACAAGCTCCTATAATTCACCCCTCCACTTT.

The chain has TRBV10-3 and TRBJ1-5, with 8 bases matching TRBD1. The V segment lost 0 bases and the J segment 5 bases; nucleotides outside the gene matches: 3. Per the germline V gene, CDR1 is ENHRY and CDR2 is SYGVKD. This CDR3 has 15 residues. In DNA form, the CDR3 reads TGTGCCATCAGTGAGTCCCCAGGGGGCGATCAGCCCCAGCATTTT. This translates into CAISESPGGDQPQHF.